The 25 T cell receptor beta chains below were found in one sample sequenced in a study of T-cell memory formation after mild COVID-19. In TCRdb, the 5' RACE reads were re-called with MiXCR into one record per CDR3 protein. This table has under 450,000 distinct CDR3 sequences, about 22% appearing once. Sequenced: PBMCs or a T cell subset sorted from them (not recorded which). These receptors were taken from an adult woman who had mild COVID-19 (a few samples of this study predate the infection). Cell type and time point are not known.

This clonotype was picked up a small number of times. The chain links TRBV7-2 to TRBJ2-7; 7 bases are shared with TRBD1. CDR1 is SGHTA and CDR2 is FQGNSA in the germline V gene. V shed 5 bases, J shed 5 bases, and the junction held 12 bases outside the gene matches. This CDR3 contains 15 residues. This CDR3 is CASSKKPGQINEQYF. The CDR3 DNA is TGTGCCAGCAGCAAGAAACCGGGACAGATAAACGAGCAGTACTTC.

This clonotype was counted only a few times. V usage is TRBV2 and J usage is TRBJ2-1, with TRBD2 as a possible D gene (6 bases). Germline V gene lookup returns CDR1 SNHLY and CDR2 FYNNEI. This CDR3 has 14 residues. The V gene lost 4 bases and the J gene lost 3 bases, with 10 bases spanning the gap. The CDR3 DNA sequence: TGTGCCAGCAGTGGGACGGGAGTCTACAATGAGCAGTTCTTC. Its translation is CASSGTGVYNEQFF.

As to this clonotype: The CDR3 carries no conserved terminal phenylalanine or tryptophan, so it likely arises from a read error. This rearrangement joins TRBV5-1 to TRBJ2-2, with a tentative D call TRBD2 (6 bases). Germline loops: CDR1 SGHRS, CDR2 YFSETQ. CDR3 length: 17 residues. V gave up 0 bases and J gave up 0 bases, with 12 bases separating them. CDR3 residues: CASSLALRGSNTGELFL. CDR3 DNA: TGCGCCAGCAGCTTGGCCTTGCGGGGATCGAACACCGGGGAGCTGTTTCTT.

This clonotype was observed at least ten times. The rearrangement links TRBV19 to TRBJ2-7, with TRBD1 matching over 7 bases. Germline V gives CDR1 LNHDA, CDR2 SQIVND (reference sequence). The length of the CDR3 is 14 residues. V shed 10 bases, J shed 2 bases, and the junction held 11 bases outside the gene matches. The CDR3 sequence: CATTPQGRTYEQYF. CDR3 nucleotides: TGTGCCACCACACCACAGGGGCGGACCTACGAGCAGTACTTC.

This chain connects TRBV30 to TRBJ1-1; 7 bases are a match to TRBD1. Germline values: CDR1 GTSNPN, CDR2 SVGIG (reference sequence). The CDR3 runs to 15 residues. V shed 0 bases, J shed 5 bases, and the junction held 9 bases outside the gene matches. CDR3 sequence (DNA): TGTGCCTGGAGTGTACCGGGCAGGGGGGATACTGAAGCTTTCTTT. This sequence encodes CAWSVPGRGDTEAFF.

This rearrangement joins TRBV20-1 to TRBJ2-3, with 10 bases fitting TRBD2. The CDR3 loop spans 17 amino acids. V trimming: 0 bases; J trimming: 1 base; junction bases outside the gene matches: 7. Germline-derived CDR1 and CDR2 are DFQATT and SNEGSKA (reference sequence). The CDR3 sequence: CSARDASGSRGTDTQYF. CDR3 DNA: TGCAGTGCTAGAGATGCTAGCGGGAGTAGGGGCACAGATACGCAGTATTTT.

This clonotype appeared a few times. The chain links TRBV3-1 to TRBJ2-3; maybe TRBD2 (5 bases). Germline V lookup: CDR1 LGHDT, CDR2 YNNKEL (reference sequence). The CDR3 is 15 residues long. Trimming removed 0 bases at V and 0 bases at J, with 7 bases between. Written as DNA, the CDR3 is TGTGCCAGCAGCCAAGATGAGGGTAGCACAGATACGCAGTATTTT. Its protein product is CASSQDEGSTDTQYF.

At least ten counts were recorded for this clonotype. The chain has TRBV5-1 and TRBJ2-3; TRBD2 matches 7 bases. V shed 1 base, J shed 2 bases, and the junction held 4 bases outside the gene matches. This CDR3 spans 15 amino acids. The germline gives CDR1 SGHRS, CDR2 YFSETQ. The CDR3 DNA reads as TGCGCCAGCAGCTTGAGCGGGACTAACACAGATACGCAGTATTTT. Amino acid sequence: CASSLSGTNTDTQYF.

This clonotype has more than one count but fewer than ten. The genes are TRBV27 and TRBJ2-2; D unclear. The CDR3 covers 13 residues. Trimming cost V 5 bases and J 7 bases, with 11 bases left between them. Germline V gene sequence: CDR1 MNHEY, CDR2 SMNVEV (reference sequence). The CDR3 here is CASSQFSYGELFF. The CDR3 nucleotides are TGTGCCAGCAGTCAGTTCAGTTACGGGGAGCTGTTTTTT.

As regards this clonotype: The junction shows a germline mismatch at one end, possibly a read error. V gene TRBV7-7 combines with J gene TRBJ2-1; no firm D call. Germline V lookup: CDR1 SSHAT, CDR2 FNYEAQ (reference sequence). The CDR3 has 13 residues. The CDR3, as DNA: TGTGCTAGCAGCCCCCATGGGTTAAATGAGCAGTTCTTC. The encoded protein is CASSPHGLNEQFF.

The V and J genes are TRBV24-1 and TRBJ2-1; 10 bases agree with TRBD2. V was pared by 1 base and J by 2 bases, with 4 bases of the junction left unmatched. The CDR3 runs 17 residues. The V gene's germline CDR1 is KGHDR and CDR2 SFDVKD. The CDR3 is CATSDFGLAGAYNEQFF. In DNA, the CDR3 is TGTGCCACCAGTGATTTTGGTCTAGCGGGAGCCTACAATGAGCAGTTCTTC.

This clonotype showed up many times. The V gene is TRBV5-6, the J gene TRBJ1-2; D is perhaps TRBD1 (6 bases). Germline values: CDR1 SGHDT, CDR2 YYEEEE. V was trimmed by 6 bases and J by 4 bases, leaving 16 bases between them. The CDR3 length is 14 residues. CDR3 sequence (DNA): TGTGCCAGCACTCTCCCGGGAGGGGGCTATGGCTACACCTTC. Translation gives CASTLPGGGYGYTF.

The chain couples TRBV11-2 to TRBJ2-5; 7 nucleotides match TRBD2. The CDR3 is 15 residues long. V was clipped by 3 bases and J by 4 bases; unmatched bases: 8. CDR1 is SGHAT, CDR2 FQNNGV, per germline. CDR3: CASSFGGGGRETQYF. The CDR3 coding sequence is TGTGCCAGCAGCTTCGGTGGGGGAGGGAGAGAGACCCAGTACTTC.

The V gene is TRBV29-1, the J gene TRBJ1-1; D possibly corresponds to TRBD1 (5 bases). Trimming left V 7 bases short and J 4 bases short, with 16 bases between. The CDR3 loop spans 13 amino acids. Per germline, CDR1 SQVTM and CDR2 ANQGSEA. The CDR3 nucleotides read TGCAGCGCCACCAGCCGGGGGTTCACTGAAGCTTTCTTT. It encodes CSATSRGFTEAFF.

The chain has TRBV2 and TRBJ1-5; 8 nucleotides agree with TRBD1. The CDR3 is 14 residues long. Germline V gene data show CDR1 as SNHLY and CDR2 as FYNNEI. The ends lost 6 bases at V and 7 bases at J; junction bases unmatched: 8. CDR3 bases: TGTGCCAGCAGGAAGGACAGGGCTGACCAGCCCCAGCATTTT. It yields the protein CASRKDRADQPQHF.

The CDR3 protein is CASSYSLAGNQPQHF. The CDR3 bases are TGTGCCAGCAGTTACTCGTTGGCCGGAAATCAGCCCCAGCATTTT. This chain links TRBV6-6 with TRBJ1-5; D uncertain. Germline V lookup: CDR1 MNHNY, CDR2 SVGAGI (reference sequence). The CDR3 totals 15 residues. V was clipped by 0 bases and J by 4 bases, with 10 bases between them.

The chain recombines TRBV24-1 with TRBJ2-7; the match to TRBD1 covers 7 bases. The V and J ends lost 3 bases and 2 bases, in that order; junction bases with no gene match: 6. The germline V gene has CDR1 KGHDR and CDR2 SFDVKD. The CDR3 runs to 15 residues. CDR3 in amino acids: CATSDPHGTAYEQYF. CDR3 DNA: TGTGCCACCAGTGATCCCCATGGGACAGCCTACGAGCAGTACTTC.

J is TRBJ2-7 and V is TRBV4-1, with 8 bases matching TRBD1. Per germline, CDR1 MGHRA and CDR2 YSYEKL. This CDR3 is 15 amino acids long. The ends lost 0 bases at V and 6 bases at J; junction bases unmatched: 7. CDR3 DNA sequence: TGCGCCAGCAGCCAAGACGGGACAGGAGACGCCGAGCAGTACTTC. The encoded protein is CASSQDGTGDAEQYF.

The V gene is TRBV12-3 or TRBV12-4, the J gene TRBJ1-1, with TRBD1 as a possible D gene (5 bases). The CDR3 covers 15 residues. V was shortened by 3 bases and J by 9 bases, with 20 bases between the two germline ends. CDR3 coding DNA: TGTGCCAGCAGTTTCGGGAGGGGCTCCGCCGCCAAAGCTTTCTTT. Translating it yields CASSFGRGSAAKAFF.

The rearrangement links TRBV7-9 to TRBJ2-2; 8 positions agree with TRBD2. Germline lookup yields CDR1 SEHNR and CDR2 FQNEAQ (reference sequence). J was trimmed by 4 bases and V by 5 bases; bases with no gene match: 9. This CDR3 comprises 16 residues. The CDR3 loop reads CASSLGGLDATGELFF. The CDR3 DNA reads TGTGCCAGCAGCCTAGGGGGACTAGACGCCACCGGGGAGCTGTTTTTT. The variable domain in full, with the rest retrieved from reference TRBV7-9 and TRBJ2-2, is DTGVSQNPRHKITKRGQNVTFRCDPISEHNRLYWYRQTLGQGPEFLTYFQNEAQLEKSRLLSDRFSAERPKGSFSTLEIQRTEQGDSAMYLCASSLGGLDATGELFFGEGSRLTVL.

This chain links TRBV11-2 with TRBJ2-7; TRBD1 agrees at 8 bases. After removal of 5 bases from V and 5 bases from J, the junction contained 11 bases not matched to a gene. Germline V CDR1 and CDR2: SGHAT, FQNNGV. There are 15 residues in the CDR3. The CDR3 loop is CASSPLAGGLDEQYF. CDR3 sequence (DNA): TGTGCCAGCAGCCCCCTGGCAGGGGGCCTAGACGAGCAGTACTTC.

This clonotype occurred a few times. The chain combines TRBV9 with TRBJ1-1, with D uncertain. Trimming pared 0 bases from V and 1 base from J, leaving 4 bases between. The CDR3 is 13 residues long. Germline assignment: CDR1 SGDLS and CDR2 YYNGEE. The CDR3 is CASSVGTNTEAFF. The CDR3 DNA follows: TGTGCCAGCAGCGTAGGGACGAACACTGAAGCTTTCTTT.

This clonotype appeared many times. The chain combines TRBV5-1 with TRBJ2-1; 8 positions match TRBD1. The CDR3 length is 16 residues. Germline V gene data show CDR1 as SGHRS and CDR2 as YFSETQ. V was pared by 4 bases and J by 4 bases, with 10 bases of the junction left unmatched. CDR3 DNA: TGCGCCAGCAGCGGGACCGGGACAGGACTGTACAATGAGCAGTTCTTC. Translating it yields CASSGTGTGLYNEQFF.

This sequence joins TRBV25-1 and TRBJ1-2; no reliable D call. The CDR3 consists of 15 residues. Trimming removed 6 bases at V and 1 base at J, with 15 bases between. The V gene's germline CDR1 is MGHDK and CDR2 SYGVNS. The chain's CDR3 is CASRRRDYLNYGYTF. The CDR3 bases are TGTGCCAGCAGGAGGAGGGATTACCTTAACTATGGCTACACCTTC.

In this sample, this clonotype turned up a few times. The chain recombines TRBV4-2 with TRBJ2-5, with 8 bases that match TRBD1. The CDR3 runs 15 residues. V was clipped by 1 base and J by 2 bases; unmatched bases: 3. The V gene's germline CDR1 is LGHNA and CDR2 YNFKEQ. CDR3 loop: CASSQGGQAQETQYF. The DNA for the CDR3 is TGTGCCAGCAGCCAAGGGGGACAGGCGCAAGAGACCCAGTACTTC.